This T cell receptor beta chain appears in the sequencing data of a study of CD8 T cell repertoires and HIV-1 epitope variants. Assay used: immunoSEQ multiplex PCR; TCRdb lists only in-frame clones, some missing. The sample has roughly 4,900 clones, 66% seen once. The V gene's germline CDR1 is LGHNA and CDR2 YSLEER. The CDR3 spans 14 residues. Trimming shortened V by 0 bases and J by 0 bases, and 5 bases separated the two germline ends. For this clone: As yet, its antigen is unknown.

The chain uses TRBV4-3 and TRBJ1-1; D unresolved. Sequencing used cultured CD8+ T cells derived from PBMCs. This receptor was identified in a male donor with HIV. The CDR3 DNA sequence: TGCGCCAGCAGCCAAGAACCCATGAACACTGAAGCTTTCTTT. Protein product: CASSQEPMNTEAFF.